Shown below are 16 T cell receptor beta chains from a single sample sequenced in a study of siplizumab effects on memory and regulatory T cells. The assay was immunoSEQ multiplex PCR, and TCRdb's table has in-frame clones only and misses some. This table has over 85,000 clones, 92% appearing once. The sequenced sample was CD4+ T cells sorted from blood. The receptors derive from a human donor in good health.

CDR3 loop: CASSEGDRGQQQYF. The CDR3, as DNA: TGTGCCAGCAGCGAAGGGGACAGGGGGCAGCAGCAGTACTTC. The rearrangement uses TRBV6-6 and TRBJ2-7; 12 bases match TRBD1. Looked up from germline, CDR1 is MNHNY and CDR2 is SVGAGI (reference sequence). The V gene end was trimmed by 6 bases and the J gene end by 8 bases; junction bases not matched to a gene: 8. This CDR3 has 14 residues.

The CDR3 reads CASSYSRQGSQPQHF. The CDR3 nucleotides read TGTGCCAGCAGTTACTCCCGACAGGGGAGTCAGCCCCAGCATTTT. The rearrangement uses TRBV6-5 and TRBJ1-5, with 8 nucleotides matching TRBD1. From germline, CDR1 is MNHEY and CDR2 SVGAGI. The CDR3 sequence is 15 residues long. Germline trimming cut 0 bases from V and 6 bases from J; bases unmatched to any gene: 4.

This clone was counted once. The gene calls are TRBV27 and TRBJ1-1, with TRBD1 matching 9 bases. The CDR3 has 19 amino acids. Germline CDR1 MNHEY, CDR2 SMNVEV (reference sequence). The V and J ends lost 4 bases and 3 bases, in that order; junction bases with no gene match: 18. CDR3 DNA: TGTGCCAGCAGTTCTCCCATCGGGACAGGGTCCCCAGTGGACACTGAAGCTTTCTTT. This sequence encodes CASSSPIGTGSPVDTEAFF.

The chain has TRBV19 and TRBJ1-5; D is uncertain. V was pared by 5 bases and J by 3 bases, with 11 bases between. Germline CDR1 is LNHDA and CDR2 is SQIVND (reference sequence). The CDR3 has 14 residues. The CDR3 region is CASSAGTFNQPQHF. The CDR3 nucleotides read TGTGCCAGTAGTGCAGGAACCTTCAATCAGCCCCAGCATTTT. Supplemented by reference TRBV19 and TRBJ1-5, the full variable domain reads DGGITQSPKYLFRKEGQNVTLSCEQNLNHDAMYWYRQDPGQGLRLIYYSQIVNDFQKGDIAEGYSVSREKKESFPLTVTSAQKNPTAFYLCASSAGTFNQPQHFGDGTRLSIL.

This clone was seen only once. The chain recombines TRBV29-1 with TRBJ1-1, with a weak D call TRBD1 (6 bases). Germline CDR1 is SQVTM and CDR2 is ANQGSEA. The CDR3 covers 14 residues. The V gene lost 5 bases and the J gene lost 2 bases, with 15 bases spanning the gap. The CDR3 nucleotides are TGCAGCGTTAAAGTTCGGGACATAAACACTGAAGCTTTCTTT. Translation: CSVKVRDINTEAFF.

The chain combines TRBV2 with TRBJ2-1, with D uncertain. Per germline, CDR1 SNHLY and CDR2 FYNNEI. There are 14 residues in the CDR3. V was clipped by 5 bases and J by 7 bases, with 15 bases between them. The CDR3 sequence is CASSKSQAQNEQFF. Here the CDR3 DNA reads TGTGCCAGCAGTAAGAGTCAGGCCCAAAATGAGCAGTTCTTC.

The chain couples TRBV5-1 to TRBJ2-4, with 8 positions matching TRBD1. V lost 3 bases, J lost 6 bases, and 5 bases stayed unmatched. The CDR3 loop spans 14 amino acids. Germline V gene sequence: CDR1 SGHRS, CDR2 YFSETQ. CDR3 sequence: CASSSQGAVNIQYF. The CDR3 DNA sequence: TGCGCCAGCAGCTCGCAGGGGGCCGTAAACATTCAGTACTTC.

The V and J genes are TRBV7-2 and TRBJ2-5; D ambiguous. Trimming pared 2 bases from V and 0 bases from J, leaving 4 bases between. CDR3 length: 13 amino acids. Looked up from germline, CDR1 is SGHTA and CDR2 is FQGNSA. Written as DNA, the CDR3 is TGTGCCAGCAGCTTATCGAACCAAGAGACCCAGTACTTC. Residues: CASSLSNQETQYF.

The genes are TRBV6-4 and TRBJ2-7; D uncertain. The CDR3 is 11 amino acids. The germline gives CDR1 MRHNA, CDR2 SNTAGT. The V end was cut by 6 bases, the J end by 2 bases, with 5 bases between. CDR3 protein: CASRTAYEQYF. Here the CDR3 DNA reads TGTGCCAGCAGGACGGCCTACGAGCAGTACTTC.

This clone was picked up one time. This chain's CDR3 is CASSPPQGATEAFF. DNA for the CDR3: TGCGCCAGCAGCCCGCCCCAGGGGGCCACTGAAGCTTTCTTT. The rearrangement uses TRBV5-1 and TRBJ1-1; 8 nucleotides align to TRBD1. The CDR3 is 14 residues long. The V and J ends lost 4 bases and 4 bases, in that order; junction bases with no gene match: 6. Germline values: CDR1 SGHRS, CDR2 YFSETQ.

CDR3 protein: CASSPQTSHGYNEQFF. The CDR3, as DNA: TGTGCCAGCAGCCCTCAGACTAGTCATGGCTACAATGAGCAGTTCTTC. The rearrangement links TRBV9 to TRBJ2-1; D might be TRBD2 (6 bases). The CDR3 has 16 residues. Germline V lookup: CDR1 SGDLS, CDR2 YYNGEE. V shed 4 bases and J shed 3 bases, with 17 bases lying between them.

This chain joins TRBV29-1 and TRBJ2-2; 8 nucleotides line up with TRBD1. Germline V gives CDR1 SQVTM, CDR2 ANQGSEA. This CDR3 comprises 15 residues. V was pared by 7 bases and J by 4 bases, with 11 bases of the junction left unmatched. The CDR3 reads CSAYRGARSTGELFF. DNA of the CDR3: TGCAGCGCTTACAGGGGGGCGAGGTCCACCGGGGAGCTGTTTTTT.

The chain joins TRBV10-3 to TRBJ2-7; 8 bases are shared with TRBD1. This CDR3 has 14 residues. From germline, CDR1 is ENHRY and CDR2 SYGVKD. The J segment lost 2 bases and the V segment lost 7 bases, leaving 7 bases of the junction unmatched. The CDR3, as DNA: TGTGCCATCAAAGGGACAGGTGATACCTACGAGCAGTACTTC. Its protein is CAIKGTGDTYEQYF.

The chain is built from TRBV10-3 and TRBJ1-1; D may be TRBD1 (6 bases). The CDR3 sequence is 14 residues long. V was shortened by 4 bases and J by 5 bases, with 14 bases between the two germline ends. Germline CDR1 ENHRY, CDR2 SYGVKD. The DNA for the CDR3 is TGTGCCATCAGTGTGACTGCAGGGGAAACTGAAGCTTTCTTT. It yields the protein CAISVTAGETEAFF.

The V gene is TRBV15, the J gene TRBJ1-3; D gene uncertain. Germline lookup yields CDR1 LNHNV and CDR2 YYDKDF (reference sequence). This CDR3 is 14 amino acids long. The V gene lost 1 base and the J gene lost 2 bases, with 6 bases spanning the gap. For the CDR3, the DNA is TGTGCCACCAGCAGAGCGAGGGCTGGAAACACCATATATTTT. Its translation is CATSRARAGNTIYF.

The gene calls are TRBV5-5 and TRBJ2-5; possibly TRBD1 for D (5 bases). The length of the CDR3 is 13 residues. V lost 4 bases and J lost 8, with 15 bases in between. The germline CDR1 and CDR2 sequences are SGHKS and YYEKEE (reference sequence). CDR3 loop: CASSTPQGSTQYF. Here the CDR3 DNA reads TGTGCCAGCAGCACCCCTCAGGGAAGTACCCAGTACTTC.